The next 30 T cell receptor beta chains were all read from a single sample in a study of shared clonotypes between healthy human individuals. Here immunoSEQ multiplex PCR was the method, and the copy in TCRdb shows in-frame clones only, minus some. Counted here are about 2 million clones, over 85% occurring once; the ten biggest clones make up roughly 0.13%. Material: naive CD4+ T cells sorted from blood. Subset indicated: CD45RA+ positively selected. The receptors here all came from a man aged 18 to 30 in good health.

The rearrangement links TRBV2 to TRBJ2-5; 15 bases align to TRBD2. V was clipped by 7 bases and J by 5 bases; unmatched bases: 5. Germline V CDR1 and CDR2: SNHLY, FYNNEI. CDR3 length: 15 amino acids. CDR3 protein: CASTTGLAGGETQYF. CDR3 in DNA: TGTGCCAGCACCACCGGACTAGCGGGAGGGGAGACCCAGTACTTC.

The CDR3 reads CASWAETQYF. Written as DNA, the CDR3 is TGCGCCAGCTGGGCGGAGACCCAGTACTTC. The V gene is TRBV10-1, the J gene TRBJ2-5; D remains unclear. Germline V gene data show CDR1 as WNHNN and CDR2 as SYGVQD (reference sequence). The CDR3 is 10 amino acids. Trimming pared 8 bases from V and 5 bases from J, leaving 6 bases between.

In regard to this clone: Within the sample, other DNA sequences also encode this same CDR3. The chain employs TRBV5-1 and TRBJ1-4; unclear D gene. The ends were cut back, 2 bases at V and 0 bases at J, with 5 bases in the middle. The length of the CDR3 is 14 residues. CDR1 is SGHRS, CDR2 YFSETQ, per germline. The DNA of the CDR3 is TGCGCCAGCAGCTTTGGGGCAACTAATGAAAAACTGTTTTTT. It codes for CASSFGATNEKLFF. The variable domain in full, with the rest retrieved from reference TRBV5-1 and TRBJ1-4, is KAGVTQTPRYLIKTRGQQVTLSCSPISGHRSVSWYQQTPGQGLQFLFEYFSETQRNKGNFPGRFSGRQFSNSRSEMNVSTLELGDSALYLCASSFGATNEKLFFGSGTQLSVL.

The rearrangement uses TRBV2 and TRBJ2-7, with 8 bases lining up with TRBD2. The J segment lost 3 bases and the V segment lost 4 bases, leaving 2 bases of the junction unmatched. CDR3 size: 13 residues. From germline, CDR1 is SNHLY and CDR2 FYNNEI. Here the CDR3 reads CASSATSDYEQYF. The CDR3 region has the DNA TGTGCCAGCAGTGCGACTAGCGACTACGAGCAGTACTTC.

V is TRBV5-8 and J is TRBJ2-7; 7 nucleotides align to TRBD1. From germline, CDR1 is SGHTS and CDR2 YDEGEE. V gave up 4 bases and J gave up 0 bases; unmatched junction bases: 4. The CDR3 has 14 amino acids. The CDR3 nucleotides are TGTGCCAGCAGCCCAAGGGACAGCTCCTACGAGCAGTACTTC. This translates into CASSPRDSSYEQYF.

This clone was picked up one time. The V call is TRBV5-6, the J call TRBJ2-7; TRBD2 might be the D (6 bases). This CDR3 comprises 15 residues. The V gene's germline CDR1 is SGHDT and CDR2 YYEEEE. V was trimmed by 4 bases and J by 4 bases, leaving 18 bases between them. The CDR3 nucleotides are TGTGCCAGCAGCCTCTCGGGGCGGGGAATATACGAGCAGTACTTC. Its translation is CASSLSGRGIYEQYF.

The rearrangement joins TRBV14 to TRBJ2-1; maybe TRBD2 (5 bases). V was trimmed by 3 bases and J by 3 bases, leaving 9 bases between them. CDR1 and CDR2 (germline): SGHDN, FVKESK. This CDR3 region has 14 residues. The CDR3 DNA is TGTGCCAGCAGCCACGCCGGGAACTACAATGAGCAGTTCTTC. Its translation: CASSHAGNYNEQFF.

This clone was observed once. The CDR3 DNA sequence: TGTGCCAGCAAACTCGACATGGGACGGACTGAAGCTTTCTTT. Protein sequence: CASKLDMGRTEAFF. The gene calls are TRBV2 and TRBJ1-1; D is perhaps TRBD1 (5 bases). The CDR3 runs 14 residues. Trimming took off 7 bases at V and 5 bases at J, with 17 bases between the two ends. Per the germline V gene, CDR1 is SNHLY and CDR2 is FYNNEI.

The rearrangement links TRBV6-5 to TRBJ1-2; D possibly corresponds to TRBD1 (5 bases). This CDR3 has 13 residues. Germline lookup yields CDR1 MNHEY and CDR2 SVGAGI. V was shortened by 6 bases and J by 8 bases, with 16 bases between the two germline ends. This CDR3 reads CASRAGGMYGYTF. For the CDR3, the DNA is TGTGCCAGCAGGGCCGGGGGAATGTACGGCTACACCTTC.

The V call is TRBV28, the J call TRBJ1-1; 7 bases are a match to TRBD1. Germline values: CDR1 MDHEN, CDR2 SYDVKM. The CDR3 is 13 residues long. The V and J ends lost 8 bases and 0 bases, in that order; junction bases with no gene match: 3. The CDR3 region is CASPDRMNTEAFF. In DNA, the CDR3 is TGTGCCAGCCCGGACAGGATGAACACTGAAGCTTTCTTT.

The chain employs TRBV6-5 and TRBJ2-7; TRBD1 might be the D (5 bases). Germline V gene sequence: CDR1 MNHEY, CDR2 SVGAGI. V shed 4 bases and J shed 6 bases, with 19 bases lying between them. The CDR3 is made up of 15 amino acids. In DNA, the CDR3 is TGTGCCAGCAGTTCAGACAGACCCTTCCTAGGCGAGCAGTACTTC. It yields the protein CASSSDRPFLGEQYF.

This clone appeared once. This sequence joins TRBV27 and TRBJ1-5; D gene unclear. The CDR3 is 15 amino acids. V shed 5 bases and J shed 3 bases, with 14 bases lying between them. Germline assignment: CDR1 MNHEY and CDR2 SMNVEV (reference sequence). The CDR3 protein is CASSPGWSVNQPQHF. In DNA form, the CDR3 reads TGTGCCAGCAGTCCCGGATGGTCGGTCAATCAGCCCCAGCATTTT.

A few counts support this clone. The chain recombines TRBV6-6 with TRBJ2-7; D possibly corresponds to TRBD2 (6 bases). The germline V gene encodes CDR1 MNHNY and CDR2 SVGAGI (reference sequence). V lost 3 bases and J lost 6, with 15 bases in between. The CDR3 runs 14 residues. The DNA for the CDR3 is TGTGCCAGCAGTTATACCGGGACTGGGGGCGAGCAGTACTTC. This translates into CASSYTGTGGEQYF.

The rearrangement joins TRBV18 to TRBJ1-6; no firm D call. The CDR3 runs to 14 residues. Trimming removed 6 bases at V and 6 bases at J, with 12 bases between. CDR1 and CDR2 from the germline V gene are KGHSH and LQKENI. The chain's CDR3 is CASSGRPGNSPLHF. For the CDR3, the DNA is TGTGCCAGCTCGGGTAGACCCGGTAATTCACCCCTCCACTTT.

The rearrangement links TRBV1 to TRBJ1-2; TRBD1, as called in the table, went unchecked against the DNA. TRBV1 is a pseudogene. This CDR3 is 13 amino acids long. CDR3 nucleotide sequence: TGCACCAGCAGCCAAGATCAGGTTGACGACTACACCTTC. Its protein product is CTSSQDQVDDYTF.

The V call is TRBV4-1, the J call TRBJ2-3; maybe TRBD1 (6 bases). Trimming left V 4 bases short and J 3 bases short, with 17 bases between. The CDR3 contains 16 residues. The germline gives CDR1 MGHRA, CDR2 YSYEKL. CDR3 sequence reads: CASSRPQGSVTDTQYF. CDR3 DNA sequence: TGCGCCAGCAGCCGCCCACAGGGATCGGTTACAGATACGCAGTATTTT.

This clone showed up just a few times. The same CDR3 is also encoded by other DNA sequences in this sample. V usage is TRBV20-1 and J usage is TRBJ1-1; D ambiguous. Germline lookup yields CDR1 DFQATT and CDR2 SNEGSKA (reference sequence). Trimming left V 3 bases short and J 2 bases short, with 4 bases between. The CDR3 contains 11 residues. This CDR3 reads CSARSNTEAFF. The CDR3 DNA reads TGCAGTGCTAGGTCAAACACTGAAGCTTTCTTT.

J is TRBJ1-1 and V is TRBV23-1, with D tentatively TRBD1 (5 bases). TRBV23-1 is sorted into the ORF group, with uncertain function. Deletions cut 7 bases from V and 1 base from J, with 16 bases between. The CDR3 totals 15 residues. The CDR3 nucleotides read TGCGCCAGCACCCCCGAAGAGGGACCGAACACTGAAGCTTTCTTT. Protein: CASTPEEGPNTEAFF.

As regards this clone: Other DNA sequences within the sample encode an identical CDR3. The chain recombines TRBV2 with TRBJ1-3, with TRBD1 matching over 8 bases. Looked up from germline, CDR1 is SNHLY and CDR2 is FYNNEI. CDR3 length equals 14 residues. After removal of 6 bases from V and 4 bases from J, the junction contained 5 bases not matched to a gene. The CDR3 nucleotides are TGTGCCAGCAGAGGACAGGGAACAGGAAACACCATATATTTT. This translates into CASRGQGTGNTIYF.

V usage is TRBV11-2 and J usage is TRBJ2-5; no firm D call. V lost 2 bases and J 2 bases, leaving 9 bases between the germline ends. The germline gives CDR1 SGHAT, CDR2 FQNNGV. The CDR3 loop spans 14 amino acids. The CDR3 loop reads CASSLYRQQETQYF. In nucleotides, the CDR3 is TGTGCCAGCAGCTTATATAGGCAGCAAGAGACCCAGTACTTC.

CDR3 sequence reads: CASSFYGVAGAYEQYF. CDR3 bases: TGTGCCAGCAGCTTTTATGGGGTAGCGGGAGCCTACGAGCAGTACTTC. The J gene is TRBJ2-7, the V gene TRBV7-2; 9 nucleotides match TRBD2. With 3 bases clipped from V and 2 bases from J, the junction kept 8 bases outside the gene matches. In germline, CDR1 is SGHTA, CDR2 FQGNSA. The CDR3 runs to 16 residues.

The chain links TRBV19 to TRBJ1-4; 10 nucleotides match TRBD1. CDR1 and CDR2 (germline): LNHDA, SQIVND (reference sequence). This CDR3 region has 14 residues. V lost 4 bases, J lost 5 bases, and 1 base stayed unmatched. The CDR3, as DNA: TGTGCCAGTAGTACGGGACAGGGGAATGAAAAACTGTTTTTT. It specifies CASSTGQGNEKLFF.

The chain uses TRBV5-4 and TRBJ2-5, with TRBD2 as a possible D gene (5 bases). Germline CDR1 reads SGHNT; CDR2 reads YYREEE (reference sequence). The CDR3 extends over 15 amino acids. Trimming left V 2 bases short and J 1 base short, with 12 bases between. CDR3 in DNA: TGTGCCAGCAGCTTTTCCGGGATCCCCCAAGAGACCCAGTACTTC. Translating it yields CASSFSGIPQETQYF.

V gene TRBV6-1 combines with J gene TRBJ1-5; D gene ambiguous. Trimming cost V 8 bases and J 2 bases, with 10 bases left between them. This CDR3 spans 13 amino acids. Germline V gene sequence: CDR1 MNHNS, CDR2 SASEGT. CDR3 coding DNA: TGTGCCAGCGGAGCCTTCGGCAATCAGCCCCAGCATTTT. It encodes CASGAFGNQPQHF.

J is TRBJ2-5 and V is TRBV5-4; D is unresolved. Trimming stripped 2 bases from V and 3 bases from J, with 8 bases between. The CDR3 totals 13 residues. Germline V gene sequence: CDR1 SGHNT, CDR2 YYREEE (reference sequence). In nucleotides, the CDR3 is TGTGCCAGCAGCTTACTGTCGAAAGAGACCCAGTACTTC. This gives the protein CASSLLSKETQYF.

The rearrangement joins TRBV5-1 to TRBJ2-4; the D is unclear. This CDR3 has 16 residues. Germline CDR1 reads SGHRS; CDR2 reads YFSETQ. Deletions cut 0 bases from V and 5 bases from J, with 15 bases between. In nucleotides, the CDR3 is TGCGCCAGCAGCTTGGCCTATCCAGCCATGCAAAACATTCAGTACTTC. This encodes CASSLAYPAMQNIQYF.

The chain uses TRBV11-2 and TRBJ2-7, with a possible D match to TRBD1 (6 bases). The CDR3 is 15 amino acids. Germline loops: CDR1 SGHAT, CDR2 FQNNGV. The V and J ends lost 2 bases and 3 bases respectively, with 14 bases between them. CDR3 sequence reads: CASSLSNAGVYEQYF. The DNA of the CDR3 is TGTGCCAGCAGCTTATCAAATGCAGGGGTCTACGAGCAGTACTTC.

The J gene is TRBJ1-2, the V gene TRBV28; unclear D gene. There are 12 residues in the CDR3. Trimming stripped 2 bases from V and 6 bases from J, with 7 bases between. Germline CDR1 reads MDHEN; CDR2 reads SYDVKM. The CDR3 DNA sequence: TGTGCCAGCAGTTTAGGTTCTCATGGCTACACCTTC. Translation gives CASSLGSHGYTF.

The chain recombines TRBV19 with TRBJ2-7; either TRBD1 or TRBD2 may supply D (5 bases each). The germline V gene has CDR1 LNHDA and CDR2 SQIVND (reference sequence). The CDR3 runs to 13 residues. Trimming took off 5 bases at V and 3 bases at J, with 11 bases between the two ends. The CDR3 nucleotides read TGTGCCAGTAGTGCCGGGACCGGCTACGAGCAGTACTTC. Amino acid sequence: CASSAGTGYEQYF.

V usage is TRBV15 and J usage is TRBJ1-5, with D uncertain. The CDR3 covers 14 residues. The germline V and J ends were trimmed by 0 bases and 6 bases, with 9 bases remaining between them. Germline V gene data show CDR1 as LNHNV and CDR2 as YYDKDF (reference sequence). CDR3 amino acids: CATSRDVFPQPQHF. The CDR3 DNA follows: TGTGCCACCAGCAGAGATGTTTTTCCTCAGCCCCAGCATTTT. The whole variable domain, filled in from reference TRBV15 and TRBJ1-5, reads DAMVIQNPRYQVTQFGKPVTLSCSQTLNHNVMYWYQQKSSQAPKLLFHYYDKDFNNEADTPDNFQSRRPNTSFCFLDIRSPGLGDTAMYLCATSRDVFPQPQHFGDGTRLSIL.